The clone carrying this T cell receptor beta chain was observed a handful of times. Other DNA sequences in this specimen translate into the identical CDR3. The sample comes from a study of shared clonotypes between healthy human individuals. Per the original data handling: Junction-only sequences without quality scores came from ImmunoSEQ, so filtering differed. The data were produced by immunoSEQ multiplex PCR, yet TCRdb's version contains in-frame clones alone and is incomplete. V and J calls and clone size are copied from that table; D and trimming were computed from the DNA. Of over a million clones in the sample, about 70% were seen once. The germline V gene encodes CDR1 LNHNV and CDR2 YYDKDF (reference sequence). The CDR3 extends over 13 amino acids. J lost 7 bases, V lost 3 bases, and 3 bases had no gene match.

The rearrangement joins TRBV15 to TRBJ1-2; TRBD1 matches 9 bases. What was sequenced was memory CD4+ T cells sorted from blood. This sample's subset: CD45RA-negative fraction. The sequence was obtained from a man younger than 35 in good health. The CDR3 protein is CATSRGQGLGYTF. The CDR3 DNA sequence: TGTGCCACCAGCAGGGGACAGGGTCTTGGCTACACCTTC.